This is a list of T cell receptor beta chains from one sample in a study of blood T cell repertoires in COVID-19. Profiling relied on immunoSEQ multiplex PCR, and the TCRdb table lists in-frame clones only, not all of them. There are around 150,000 clones in the sample; 65% to 85% occur only once, and around 5% lies in the top ten. Sequencing used peripheral blood. Every receptor here comes from a woman in her forties or fifties with acute or convalescent COVID-19. Both conserved end residues are part of each CDR3. D genes are given only for firm matches. Rows may omit the clone size; those that give it use once, few, many or a size class.

j_gene: TRBJ2-1
abundance: NA
v_gene: TRBV28
d_gene: TRBD1
CDR3aa: CASGQGSVEQFF
CDR3nt: TGTGCCAGCGGACAGGGGTCGGTTGAGCAGTTCTTC

j_gene: TRBJ1-6
abundance: NA
v_gene: TRBV19
d_gene: TRBD1
CDR3aa: CASRGRDRGNSPLHF
CDR3nt: TGTGCCAGTAGGGGCCGGGACAGGGGGAATTCACCCCTCCACTTT

j_gene: TRBJ1-2
abundance: NA
v_gene: TRBV3-1/TRBV3-2
d_gene: TRBD1
CDR3aa: CASSRPGQGRDGYTF
CDR3nt: TGTGCCAGCAGCCGGCCGGGACAGGGTCGGGATGGCTACACCTTC

j_gene: TRBJ2-5
abundance: NA
v_gene: TRBV7-3
d_gene: NA
CDR3aa: CASSPSGVSETQYF
CDR3nt: TGCGCCAGCAGCCCCTCGGGGGTCTCAGAGACCCAGTACTTC

j_gene: TRBJ2-7
abundance: few
v_gene: TRBV9
d_gene: TRBD2
CDR3aa: CASSVAPGLAYEQYF
CDR3nt: TGTGCCAGCAGCGTAGCTCCCGGACTAGCCTACGAGCAGTACTTC

j_gene: TRBJ2-1
abundance: NA
v_gene: TRBV28
d_gene: NA
CDR3aa: CASSFGRGQFF
CDR3nt: TGTGCCAGCAGTTTCGGGAGAGGGCAGTTCTTC

j_gene: TRBJ1-6
abundance: once
v_gene: TRBV5-1
d_gene: TRBD1
CDR3aa: CASSLEGGAYNSPLHF
CDR3nt: TGCGCCAGCAGCTTGGAAGGGGGCGCGTATAATTCACCCCTCCACTTT

j_gene: TRBJ2-7
abundance: NA
v_gene: TRBV4-3
d_gene: TRBD2
CDR3aa: CASSPGLAGGRSYEQYF
CDR3nt: TGCGCCAGCAGCCCGGGACTAGCGGGGGGCCGCTCCTACGAGCAGTACTTC

j_gene: TRBJ2-3
abundance: NA
v_gene: TRBV7-7
d_gene: TRBD2
CDR3aa: CASSAASGGSDTQYF
CDR3nt: TGTGCCAGCAGCGCGGCTAGCGGGGGCTCAGATACGCAGTATTTT

j_gene: TRBJ2-7
abundance: NA
v_gene: TRBV27
d_gene: NA
CDR3aa: CASSFSDRGNEQYF
CDR3nt: TGTGCCAGCAGTTTCTCGGACAGAGGAAACGAGCAGTACTTC

j_gene: TRBJ2-7
abundance: few
v_gene: TRBV4-3
d_gene: TRBD1
CDR3aa: CASSLGQGRYEQYF
CDR3nt: TGCGCCAGCAGCCTCGGACAGGGGAGGTACGAGCAGTACTTC

j_gene: TRBJ2-1
abundance: NA
v_gene: TRBV5-1
d_gene: NA
CDR3aa: CASSPDTSSYNEQFF
CDR3nt: TGCGCCAGCAGCCCCGACACCTCCAGTTACAATGAGCAGTTCTTC

j_gene: TRBJ1-4
abundance: NA
v_gene: TRBV28
d_gene: NA
CDR3aa: CASSPGLGGRSEKLFF
CDR3nt: TGTGCCAGCAGCCCGGGGTTGGGGGGACGAAGTGAAAAACTGTTTTTT

j_gene: TRBJ2-7
abundance: once
v_gene: TRBV4-3
d_gene: TRBD1
CDR3aa: CASSQDLQGTGGAPFRYEQYF
CDR3nt: TGCGCCAGCAGCCAAGATCTACAAGGGACAGGGGGCGCCCCATTCCGCTACGAGCAGTACTTC

j_gene: TRBJ1-3
abundance: NA
v_gene: TRBV21-1
d_gene: NA
CDR3aa: CASSRNSSGNTIYF
CDR3nt: TGTGCCAGCAGCAGAAACAGCTCTGGAAACACCATATATTTT

j_gene: TRBJ2-5
abundance: NA
v_gene: TRBV7-2
d_gene: TRBD2
CDR3aa: CASSQLAGLGGETQYF
CDR3nt: TGTGCCAGCAGCCAACTAGCGGGGTTAGGCGGAGAGACCCAGTACTTC

j_gene: TRBJ1-2
abundance: NA
v_gene: TRBV25-1
d_gene: NA
CDR3aa: CASSETRYYGYTF
CDR3nt: TGTGCCAGCAGTGAAACCAGGTACTATGGCTACACCTTC

j_gene: TRBJ2-7
abundance: NA
v_gene: TRBV29-1
d_gene: NA
CDR3aa: CSVNSGKVAYEQYF
CDR3nt: TGCAGCGTTAACTCCGGGAAAGTCGCCTACGAGCAGTACTTC

j_gene: TRBJ1-4
abundance: NA
v_gene: TRBV5-1
d_gene: TRBD1
CDR3aa: CASKGTGNEKLFF
CDR3nt: TGCGCCAGCAAGGGGACAGGGAATGAAAAACTGTTTTTT

j_gene: TRBJ2-1
abundance: NA
v_gene: TRBV5-1
d_gene: TRBD2
CDR3aa: CASRLAGNNEQFF
CDR3nt: TGCGCCAGCAGGCTAGCGGGTAACAATGAGCAGTTCTTC

j_gene: TRBJ2-5
abundance: NA
v_gene: TRBV5-1
d_gene: NA
CDR3aa: CASSLVSAVETQYF
CDR3nt: TGCGCCAGCAGCTTAGTAAGTGCGGTGGAGACCCAGTACTTC

j_gene: TRBJ1-1
abundance: NA
v_gene: TRBV6-5
d_gene: NA
CDR3aa: CASSYSDRITEAFF
CDR3nt: TGTGCCAGCAGTTACTCTGACAGGATCACTGAAGCTTTCTTT

j_gene: TRBJ2-7
abundance: NA
v_gene: TRBV6-6
d_gene: NA
CDR3aa: CASRSAGTFNSYEQYF
CDR3nt: TGTGCCAGCAGATCGGCCGGGACTTTCAACTCCTACGAGCAGTACTTC